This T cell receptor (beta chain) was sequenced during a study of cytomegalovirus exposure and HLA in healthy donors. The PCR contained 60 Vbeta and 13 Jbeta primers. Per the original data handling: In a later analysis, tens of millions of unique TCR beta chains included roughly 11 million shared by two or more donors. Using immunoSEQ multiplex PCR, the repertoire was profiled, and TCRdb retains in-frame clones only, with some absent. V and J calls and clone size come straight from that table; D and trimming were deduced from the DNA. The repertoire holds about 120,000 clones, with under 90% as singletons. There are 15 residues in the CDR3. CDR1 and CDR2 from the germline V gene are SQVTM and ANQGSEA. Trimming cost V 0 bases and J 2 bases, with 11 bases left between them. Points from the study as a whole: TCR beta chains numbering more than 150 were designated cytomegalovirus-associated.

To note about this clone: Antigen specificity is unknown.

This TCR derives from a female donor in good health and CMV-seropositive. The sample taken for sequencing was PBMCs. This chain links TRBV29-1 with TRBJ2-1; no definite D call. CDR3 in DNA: TGCAGCGTTGAAGATAACCGGTCCCCCTACAATGAGCAGTTCTTC. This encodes CSVEDNRSPYNEQFF.